The clone carrying this T cell receptor beta chain was observed at least ten times. Its antigen is undetermined. This record comes from a study of response to subunit inactivated influenza vaccine. Findings and caveats of the study: A suggestion made by the authors is that each seasonal influenza vaccination recruits few new T cells.

TCRdb re-derived calls from the RT-PCR reads in MiXCR, one entry per CDR3 protein. The table includes approximately 530,000 distinct CDR3 sequences, approximately 7.7% detected once. Germline CDR1 reads SGHDN; CDR2 reads FVKESK. This CDR3 contains 14 residues. Germline trimming cut 4 bases from V and 6 bases from J; bases unmatched to any gene: 6. The receptor was isolated from a man aged 50 to 69 who received an inactivated influenza vaccine. The rearrangement joins TRBV14 to TRBJ2-3; 8 nucleotides match TRBD2. Sequenced material: PBMCs from blood, taken 23 to 25 months after vaccination. The CDR3 sequence is CASSLGAGVDTQYF. The CDR3 nucleotides are TGTGCCAGCAGCCTCGGAGCGGGGGTGGATACGCAGTATTTT.